This TCR beta chain comes out of a study of PD-L1 blockade in urothelial cancer. Per the germline V gene, CDR1 is SGHDT and CDR2 is YYEEEE. V shed 2 bases and J 7 bases; nucleotides not matched to a gene: 5. The CDR3 spans 13 residues. Using immunoSEQ multiplex PCR, the repertoire was profiled, and TCRdb retains in-frame clones only, with some absent. The sample shows roughly 38,000 clones, over 75% of them seen only once. The genes are TRBV5-6 and TRBJ2-7; 8 bases fit TRBD2. Sequencing was performed on PBMCs, taken around atezolizumab (anti-PD-L1) treatment. The clonotype was recovered from a man in his 70s with urothelial cancer. The CDR3 nucleotides read TGTGCCAGCAGCTTCCGCGGGAGGCAAGAGCAGTACTTC. It is translated as CASSFRGRQEQYF.